This entry concerns a single T cell receptor (beta chain). The antigen remains undetermined. TCRdb's table, derived via immunoSEQ multiplex PCR, lists solely in-frame clones and lacks some. The sample gives about 800,000 clones, roughly 96% of which show up once; about 0.25% is in the top ten. Naive CD8 isolation took CD45RO-negative cells positively selected for CCR7 and excluded terminally differentiated effector memory CD45RA+ cells. Germline V gene data show CDR1 as ENHRY and CDR2 as SYGVKD. V was pared by 0 bases and J by 6 bases, with 10 bases between. The CDR3 is 14 residues long. This specimen comes from a study of shared clonotypes between healthy human individuals. Study overall: Aged 18 to 49, the donors were two women and a few men. Study-wide points: Generation probabilities of non-shared clonotypes were lower (relative to those shared by all four donors). Collection of samples was limited to blood; tissue repertoires likely differ.

V is TRBV10-3 and J is TRBJ2-3, with D hard to call. The sequence was obtained from a man younger than 40 in good health. Material: naive CD8+ T cells sorted from blood. The CDR3 sequence: CAISESIIPDTQYF. CDR3 sequence (DNA): TGTGCCATCAGTGAGTCGATCATACCGGATACGCAGTATTTT.